The clone carrying this TCR beta chain came up a few times. A TCRbeta library incorporating unique molecular identifiers was prepared. TCRdb reprocessed the PCR reads via MiXCR and lists one record per CDR3 protein. This sample yields around 250,000 distinct CDR3 sequences, of which 9.9% are seen a single time; about 9.4% belongs to the top ten. This CDR3 region has 8 residues. Germline V gene lookup returns CDR1 DFQATT and CDR2 SNEGSKA (reference sequence). This sample was taken from a study of T-cell reconstitution after alpha-beta-depleted transplantation in children. The TCR comes from a human donor who donated a stem cell graft to a child with SCID. The V and J genes are TRBV20-1 and TRBJ1-2, with D unresolved. The source was PBMCs from the stem cell graft donor, collected from the stem cell graft. The CDR3 is CSGGGYTF. CDR3 DNA: TGCAGCGGTGGGGGCTACACCTTC.